The 28 T cell receptor beta chains presented below share a single source sample, sequenced in a study of CD8+ T cells in alopecia areata. Reverse transcription of extracted RNA yielded cDNA, which provided the sequencing template. Clones were sequenced by immunoSEQ multiplex PCR, and TCRdb holds only the in-frame ones, with some missing. The sample carries approximately 180,000 clones, about three fifths recorded once. Treatment meaning: oral pan-JAK inhibitor, 5-10 mg twice daily. The sample was CD4+ T cells sorted from blood, taken at week 56, from a patient treated with tofacitinib. The receptors were gathered from a human donor with alopecia areata.

This chain joins TRBV27 and TRBJ1-2; 10 nucleotides align to TRBD1. The V segment lost 6 bases and the J segment 7 bases; nucleotides outside the gene matches: 8. CDR1 and CDR2 from the germline V gene are MNHEY and SMNVEV (reference sequence). The CDR3 totals 14 residues. DNA for the CDR3: TGTGCCAGCAGCCCAGACAGGGGGCTTCCTGGCTACACCTTC. Protein product: CASSPDRGLPGYTF.

The chain couples TRBV15 to TRBJ1-5; no definite D call. CDR3 length equals 15 residues. With 0 bases removed from V and 4 bases from J, the gap between germline ends came to 10 bases. CDR1 and CDR2 from the germline V gene are LNHNV and YYDKDF (reference sequence). DNA of the CDR3: TGTGCCACCAGCAGAGACGCTAGGGTGAATCAGCCCCAGCATTTT. This codes for CATSRDARVNQPQHF. Based on the CDR3 plus reference TRBV15 and TRBJ1-5, the full variable domain is DAMVIQNPRYQVTQFGKPVTLSCSQTLNHNVMYWYQQKSSQAPKLLFHYYDKDFNNEADTPDNFQSRRPNTSFCFLDIRSPGLGDTAMYLCATSRDARVNQPQHFGDGTRLSIL.

The chain links TRBV18 to TRBJ1-1; D is unresolved. CDR1 and CDR2 from the germline V gene are KGHSH and LQKENI. With 3 bases removed from V and 0 bases from J, the gap between germline ends came to 11 bases. This CDR3 is built from 15 residues. CDR3 DNA: TGTGCCAGCTCACCGCCAAGGGTGATGAACACTGAAGCTTTCTTT. Translating it yields CASSPPRVMNTEAFF.

This rearrangement joins TRBV30 to TRBJ2-7; D remains ambiguous. V was pared by 4 bases and J by 0 bases, with 10 bases between. Germline CDR1 and CDR2: GTSNPN and SVGIG (reference sequence). The CDR3 has 13 residues. As DNA, the CDR3 is TGTGCCTGGATAGGGCCGGGCTCCTACGAGCAGTACTTC. Translation gives CAWIGPGSYEQYF.

This clone was detected a few times. V and J are TRBV7-7 and TRBJ2-5, with D unresolved. The CDR3 covers 14 residues. The germline V gene has CDR1 SSHAT and CDR2 FNYEAQ (reference sequence). V was trimmed by 5 bases and J by 7 bases, leaving 17 bases between them. CDR3 nucleotide sequence: TGTGCCAGCAGCCCGGCCGTGGGGTCCGGGACCCAGTACTTC. Translated: CASSPAVGSGTQYF.

This clone turned up a few times. CDR3 residues: CASSQTNSYGYTF. The CDR3 nucleotides are TGTGCCAGCAGCCAAACCAACTCCTATGGCTACACCTTC. The genes are TRBV7-2 and TRBJ1-2, with D uncertain. The germline V and J ends were trimmed by 5 bases and 4 bases, with 11 bases remaining between them. CDR1 is SGHTA and CDR2 is FQGNSA in the germline V gene. The CDR3 is made up of 13 amino acids.

The genes are TRBV6-6 and TRBJ1-6, with 7 positions matching TRBD1. Germline V lookup: CDR1 MNHNY, CDR2 SVGAGI (reference sequence). This CDR3 contains 15 residues. J was trimmed by 4 bases and V by 6 bases; bases with no gene match: 6. The CDR3 region has the DNA TGTGCCAGCAGCCCCGGGACAGCTTATAATTCACCCCTCCACTTT. Amino acids: CASSPGTAYNSPLHF.

This clone has only a few counts. The chain couples TRBV7-9 to TRBJ2-6; 8 nucleotides agree with TRBD1. Germline assignment: CDR1 SEHNR and CDR2 FQNEAQ (reference sequence). The CDR3 is 18 amino acids. J was trimmed by 1 base and V by 9 bases; bases with no gene match: 14. This CDR3 is CASQGAWAQGSGANVLTF. The CDR3 DNA is TGTGCCAGTCAGGGGGCCTGGGCACAGGGATCTGGGGCCAACGTCCTGACTTTC. Complete variable domain (other parts from reference TRBV7-9 and TRBJ2-6): DTGVSQNPRHKITKRGQNVTFRCDPISEHNRLYWYRQTLGQGPEFLTYFQNEAQLEKSRLLSDRFSAERPKGSFSTLEIQRTEQGDSAMYLCASQGAWAQGSGANVLTFGAGSRLTVL.

V and J are TRBV30 and TRBJ2-1, with D uncertain. Trimming cost V 5 bases and J 8 bases, with 7 bases left between them. Germline loops: CDR1 GTSNPN, CDR2 SVGIG (reference sequence). The CDR3 has 10 amino acids. CDR3 DNA sequence: TGTGCCTGGGGGATGTATGAGCAGTTCTTC. This codes for CAWGMYEQFF.

The V gene is TRBV29-1, the J gene TRBJ2-5; D not resolved. Germline V lookup: CDR1 SQVTM, CDR2 ANQGSEA. V dropped 6 bases and J dropped 5 bases, with 16 bases sitting between them. The CDR3 has 13 amino acids. CDR3: CSVRTDFGETQYF. The CDR3 nucleotides read TGCAGCGTCCGGACCGACTTCGGCGAGACCCAGTACTTC.

V usage is TRBV25-1 and J usage is TRBJ1-6, with a possible D match to TRBD1 (5 bases). The CDR3 contains 15 residues. Trimming pared 3 bases from V and 6 bases from J, leaving 12 bases between. Germline V gives CDR1 MGHDK, CDR2 SYGVNS. CDR3 DNA: TGTGCCAGCAGTGATAGGAGGGGCGGTAATTCACCCCTCCACTTT. Amino acid sequence: CASSDRRGGNSPLHF.

The chain links TRBV25-1 to TRBJ2-7; TRBD2 aligns across 7 bases. Germline CDR1 and CDR2: MGHDK and SYGVNS. With V trimmed by 6 bases and J by 6 bases, 14 bases remained unmatched. This CDR3 region has 15 residues. The CDR3 loop reads CASSVLGGSSSEQYF. The CDR3 DNA follows: TGTGCCAGCAGCGTGCTGGGGGGGAGCTCATCCGAGCAGTACTTC.

This chain links TRBV4-1 with TRBJ1-1, with 7 nucleotides matching TRBD1. J lost 2 bases, V lost 4 bases, and 4 bases had no gene match. This CDR3 contains 14 residues. CDR1 and CDR2 from the germline V gene are MGHRA and YSYEKL. CDR3 nucleotide sequence: TGCGCCAGCAGCCGCCCAGGGGGAAACACTGAAGCTTTCTTT. Residues: CASSRPGGNTEAFF.

DNA for the CDR3: TGTGCCAGCAGTTACCAACATCCTACCGGGGAGCTGTTTTTT. Translated: CASSYQHPTGELFF. The chain links TRBV6-5 to TRBJ2-2; D unresolved. Germline V CDR1 and CDR2: MNHEY, SVGAGI. The V gene lost 2 bases and the J gene lost 5 bases, with 9 bases spanning the gap. The CDR3 has 14 amino acids.

The chain links TRBV5-6 to TRBJ1-2; D is ambiguous. The CDR3 extends over 17 amino acids. V dropped 5 bases and J dropped 2 bases, with 22 bases sitting between them. The germline CDR1 and CDR2 sequences are SGHDT and YYEEEE. CDR3 protein: CASRNVYRPDRNYGYTF. CDR3 sequence (DNA): TGTGCCAGCAGAAACGTTTACCGGCCAGATCGGAACTATGGCTACACCTTC.

The chain links TRBV2 to TRBJ2-3, with 11 bases lining up with TRBD2. The CDR3 consists of 16 residues. Germline CDR1 SNHLY, CDR2 FYNNEI. V lost 8 bases, J lost 0 bases, and 7 bases stayed unmatched. Written as DNA, the CDR3 is TGTGCCAGCTTAGCGGGGGGGCAACGGAGCACAGATACGCAGTATTTT. Residues: CASLAGGQRSTDTQYF.

This chain connects TRBV30 to TRBJ2-7; 7 bases are shared with TRBD1. This CDR3 contains 14 residues. V shed 3 bases, J shed 4 bases, and the junction held 9 bases outside the gene matches. CDR1 is GTSNPN, CDR2 SVGIG, per germline (reference sequence). The CDR3 loop reads CAWRGIDREYEQYF. DNA of the CDR3: TGTGCCTGGAGGGGTATCGACAGGGAGTACGAGCAGTACTTC.

The CDR3 DNA sequence: TGTGCCAGCAGCCCGGGAGGTATGGTAGCGGTATCCTACAATGAGCAGTTCTTC. This gives the protein CASSPGGMVAVSYNEQFF. V is TRBV11-3 and J is TRBJ2-1; 7 positions match TRBD2. The germline gives CDR1 SGHNT, CDR2 YENEEA. With V trimmed by 5 bases and J by 1 base, 14 bases remained unmatched. CDR3 length: 18 amino acids.

The CDR3 spells CSVDKRGPNQPQHF. The CDR3 DNA follows: TGCAGCGTAGATAAGAGGGGGCCTAATCAGCCCCAGCATTTT. This chain connects TRBV29-1 to TRBJ1-5; 7 bases map to TRBD1. The CDR3 spans 14 residues. CDR1 is SQVTM, CDR2 ANQGSEA, per germline. V was pared by 6 bases and J by 4 bases, with 9 bases of the junction left unmatched.

This clone was detected only once. J is TRBJ1-6 and V is TRBV9; weak D call: TRBD1 (5 bases). The CDR3 length is 15 residues. Germline V gene data show CDR1 as SGDLS and CDR2 as YYNGEE. The V end lost 4 bases, the J end lost 7 bases, and 15 bases lay between the germline ends. The CDR3 DNA reads TGTGCCAGCAGCCCTCGGGGAGGGGAGAATTCACCCCTCCACTTT. Translated, it gives CASSPRGGENSPLHF.

This clone was seen just once. V is TRBV5-1 and J is TRBJ2-2; no firm D call. Germline CDR1 is SGHRS and CDR2 is YFSETQ. Trimming cost V 2 bases and J 0 bases, with 11 bases left between them. The CDR3 sequence is 16 residues long. The CDR3: CASSFGRNANTGELFF. DNA of the CDR3: TGCGCCAGCAGCTTTGGACGGAACGCGAACACCGGGGAGCTGTTTTTT.

This sequence joins TRBV29-1 and TRBJ2-2; tentative D call: TRBD2 (6 bases). The CDR3 contains 14 residues. V shed 5 bases and J shed 5 bases, with 15 bases lying between them. CDR1 is SQVTM and CDR2 is ANQGSEA in the germline V gene. The CDR3 coding sequence is TGCAGCGTTCCGTCCGGGAGAGGTACCGGGGAGCTGTTTTTT. As protein: CSVPSGRGTGELFF.

V gene TRBV30 combines with J gene TRBJ1-1, with D possibly being TRBD1 (5 bases). The CDR3 runs 14 residues. Germline CDR1 is GTSNPN and CDR2 is SVGIG (reference sequence). Trimming left V 3 bases short and J 5 bases short, with 16 bases between. The CDR3 DNA sequence: TGTGCCTGGAGCGTAAGCAGGGCGCGGACTGAAGCTTTCTTT. This translates into CAWSVSRARTEAFF.

A note on this clone: One end of the junction does not line up with germline, which may come from a read error. V and J are TRBV6-1 and TRBJ2-7, with D perhaps being TRBD1 or TRBD2 (5 bases each). The length of the CDR3 is 17 residues. Germline V gives CDR1 MNHNS, CDR2 SASEGT. CDR3 sequence reads: CAISESGPPHGSYEQYF. The CDR3 DNA reads TGTGCCATCAGTGAGTCGGGACCCCCTCACGGTTCCTACGAGCAGTACTTC.

The chain carries TRBV5-1 and TRBJ2-2, with unresolved D. The CDR3 has 15 amino acids. CDR1 is SGHRS and CDR2 is YFSETQ in the germline V gene. Trimming took 4 bases from V and 0 from J, leaving 10 bases between them. CDR3 coding DNA: TGCGCCAGCAGCCCTTTCGATCCGAACACCGGGGAGCTGTTTTTT. Its protein product is CASSPFDPNTGELFF.

The chain uses TRBV13 and TRBJ2-5; D is ambiguous. The J call may be faulty, since TRBJ2-7 better matches the DNA end. Germline CDR1 reads PRHDT; CDR2 reads FYEKMQ (reference sequence). The length of the CDR3 is 11 residues. CDR3 amino acids: CASSLKYEQYF. DNA for the CDR3: TGTGCCAGCAGCTTGAAATACGAGCAGTACTTC.

CDR3 coding DNA: TGTGCCAGCAGAAGGCGGTCAGGGCAGCCCCAGCATTTT. Amino acid sequence: CASRRRSGQPQHF. This rearrangement joins TRBV6-5 to TRBJ1-5, with a weak D call TRBD1 (5 bases). The germline gives CDR1 MNHEY, CDR2 SVGAGI. There are 13 residues in the CDR3. Trimming left V 6 bases short and J 7 bases short, with 13 bases between.

Worth noting for this clone: A read error may account for a junction end that differs from germline. V and J are TRBV28 and TRBJ1-1; 10 bases match TRBD1. CDR1 is MDHEN and CDR2 is SYDVKM in the germline V gene. CDR3 length: 13 amino acids. As DNA, the CDR3 is TGTGCCAGCAGTCGAACCTCGGGACAGGGGACGGTGTTT. Amino acid sequence: CASSRTSGQGTVF.